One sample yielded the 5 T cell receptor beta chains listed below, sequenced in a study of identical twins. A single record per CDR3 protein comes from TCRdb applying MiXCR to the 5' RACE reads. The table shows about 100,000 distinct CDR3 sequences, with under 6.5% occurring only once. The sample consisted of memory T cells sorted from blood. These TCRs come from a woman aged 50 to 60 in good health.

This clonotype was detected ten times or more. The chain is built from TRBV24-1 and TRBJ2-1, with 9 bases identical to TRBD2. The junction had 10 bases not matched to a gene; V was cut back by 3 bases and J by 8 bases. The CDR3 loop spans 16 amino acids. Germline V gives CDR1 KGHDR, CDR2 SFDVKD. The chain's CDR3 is CATSDPQAGGTHEQFF. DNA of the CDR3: TGTGCCACCAGTGATCCGCAAGCGGGAGGTACCCATGAGCAGTTCTTC.

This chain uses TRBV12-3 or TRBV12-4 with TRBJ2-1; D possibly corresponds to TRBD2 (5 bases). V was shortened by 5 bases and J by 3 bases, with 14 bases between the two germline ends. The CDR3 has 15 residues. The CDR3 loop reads CASSQDSYHYNEQFF. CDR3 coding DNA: TGTGCCAGCAGTCAGGACTCGTACCACTACAATGAGCAGTTCTTC.

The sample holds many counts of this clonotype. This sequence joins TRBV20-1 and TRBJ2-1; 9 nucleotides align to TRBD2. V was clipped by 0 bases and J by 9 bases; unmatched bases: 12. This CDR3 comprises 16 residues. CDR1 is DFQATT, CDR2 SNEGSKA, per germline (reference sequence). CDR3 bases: TGCAGTGCTAGAGATCCGGGGGCGGGTAGCGGGAGTGAGCAGTTCTTC. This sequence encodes CSARDPGAGSGSEQFF.

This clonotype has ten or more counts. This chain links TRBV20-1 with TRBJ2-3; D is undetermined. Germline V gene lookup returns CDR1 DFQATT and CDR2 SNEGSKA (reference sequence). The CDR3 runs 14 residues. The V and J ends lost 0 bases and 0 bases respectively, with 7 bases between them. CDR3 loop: CSARDRGSTDTQYF. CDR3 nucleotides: TGCAGTGCTAGAGATCGTGGTAGCACAGATACGCAGTATTTT.

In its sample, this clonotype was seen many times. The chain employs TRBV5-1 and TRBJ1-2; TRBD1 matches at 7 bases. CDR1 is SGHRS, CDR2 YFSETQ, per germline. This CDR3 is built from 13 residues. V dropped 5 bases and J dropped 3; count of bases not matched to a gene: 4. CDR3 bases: TGCGCCAGCAGACCGGGACAGTACTATGGCTACACCTTC. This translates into CASRPGQYYGYTF.